The T cell receptor beta chain described here comes from a study of shared clonotypes between healthy human individuals (TCRdb year 2020). The study in broad terms: Three men and two women, aged 18 to 49 years, made up the cohort. For each donor, CD4 naive and CD4 memory were each given three plates, CD8 naive was given two plates, and CD8 memory was given one plate. To estimate repertoire size and how much clonotypes are shared between individuals, the study performed deep sequencing of blood TCR repertoires from a few healthy adults. To increase sequencing depth and limit assay-specific biases, different laboratories used diverse techniques to prepare libraries and sequence TCR repertoires. Between about 0.8 and 9 billion PBMCs per donor were obtained by leukapheresis. Results and caveats for the whole study, not just this receptor: Even with the large sequencing depth, rarefaction of the sorted-subset datasets indicated that sequencing was incomplete. Naive subsets generally had larger estimated clonotype richness than memory subsets did. Pairwise subsampling led to the expectation that sequencing depth would affect the degree of clonotype sharing among donors. Sampling was restricted to blood, and TCR repertoires in tissues likely differ from the TCR repertoires found in blood. Sharing across a few donors was observed for around 5% of naive CD4, under 4% of naive CD8, about 2.5% of memory CD4, and 0.4% of memory CD8 clonotypes. Compared with non-shared clonotypes, the clonotypes found in all four sorted-subset donors had higher generation probabilities. Because the study included a small number of donors, the genetic and exposure-history diversity represented was limited.

A remark on this clone: Its antigen is currently not known. No base quality information exists; no much larger clone differs at one position. Other DNA sequences within the sample encode an identical CDR3.

Using the deep immunoSEQ assay, multiplex PCR amplified TCR CDR3 regions from genomic DNA. Extracted genomic DNA from each cell subset was spread evenly across all wells of several immunoSEQ 96-well plates, with each plate serving as a replicate. For sorted subsets, approximately 190 ng genomic DNA, equal to 25,000 to 35,000 T cell genomes, was loaded into each replicate PCR. Purified libraries were quantified with a Qubit 3.0 fluorometer, sized on a Bioanalyzer 2100, and re-quantified with the KAPA Library Quantification kit. Every immunoSEQ 96-well plate was sequenced on a dedicated single-read 150-cycle Illumina NextSeq 550 flow cell. Processing in the source paper ran as follows. Because the immunoSEQ output held only junctional sequences and lacked quality scores, the filtering could not match the filtering applied to full-length reads. Sequences were annotated with PyIR, a Python wrapper for IgBLAST v1.9, using IMGT germline references to assign V/J genes and CDR3. Reads were filtered out if the reads had weak V/J assignments (E-value above 1e-6), no CDR3, stop codons, out-of-frame junctions, or ambiguous translated residues. V3J clonotypes were defined as sequences sharing the same inferred V gene, J gene, and CDR3 amino acid sequence. The percentage overlap between two repertoires was calculated by dividing the number of shared unique clonotypes by the size of the smaller repertoire. Richness of each repertoire was evaluated using RTK rarefaction, the Chao1 estimator, and Recon v2.1 estimates of unobserved clonotypes. OLGA was used to compute generation probabilities for all TCRbeta clonotypes that the gDNA method yielded from a handful of donors. Entries here come from immuneACCESS through TCRdb and include only in-frame sequences with V and J called. Some clones fail to appear in such tables; in the studies checked, an unresolved V gene covers under half of the shortfall, and the cause of the remainder is unknown. V and J calls and clone size are given by that table; D and trimming were obtained from the DNA. Here the sample has approximately 2.4 million clones; approximately 95% occur a single time. The ten largest clones add up to over 0.1% of the sample.

The CDR3 holds 14 amino acids from the cysteine to the phenylalanine. The DNA shown is the 42-base CDR3, in frame from base 1. Between the V and J ends, shortened by 5 bases and 3 bases respectively, the junction contains 10 bases. CDR1 and CDR2, per the germline V gene, are SGHTA and FQGTGA. The donors were healthy, HIV-negative adults with no recently reported acute infections or vaccinations. All donors were Caucasian adults living in Nashville, Tennessee, USA. CD4+ T cells were enriched by magnetic negative selection; naive cells were then positively selected on CD45RA, and the negative fraction formed the memory subset. Blood was collected by leukapheresis, and PBMCs were isolated by Ficoll-Histopaque density gradient centrifugation and then cryopreserved in liquid nitrogen vapor phase. Purity and quantity of every magnetically sorted T cell population were checked by analytical flow cytometry. From each sorted fraction, genomic DNA was isolated and quantified by UV absorbance on a Nanodrop 2000c.

The sequence was collected from a man between 18 and 35 years old in good health. Sequenced: naive CD4+ T cells sorted from blood. The cell subset or site label of this sample denotes: CD45RA+ positively selected. The V and J segments used are TRBV7-3 and TRBJ2-2, and perhaps TRBD2 as D gene, on 5 matching bases. The DNA sequence is as follows: TGTGCCAGCAGCATCACTAGAGACACCGGGGAGCTGTTTTTT. Its translation reads: CASSITRDTGELFF.